This T cell receptor (beta chain) is drawn from a study of identical twins. Each CDR3 protein gets one entry after TCRdb re-called the 5' RACE reads with MiXCR. This table has about 530,000 distinct CDR3 sequences, 20% to 25% appearing once. Trimming removed 3 bases at V and 6 bases at J, with 12 bases between. Germline lookup yields CDR1 SGHAT and CDR2 FQNNGV. The CDR3 runs 13 residues. These data also featured in a second study, about yellow fever vaccine responses in identical twins.

Source material: CD4+ T cells sorted from blood. J is TRBJ2-7 and V is TRBV11-2; D perhaps matches TRBD2 (7 bases). This TCR was sampled from a woman between 18 and 29 years old in good health. The CDR3 here is CASSLVGGLEQYV. The CDR3 DNA follows: TGTGCCAGCAGCTTGGTCGGGGGGCTCGAGCAGTACGTC.